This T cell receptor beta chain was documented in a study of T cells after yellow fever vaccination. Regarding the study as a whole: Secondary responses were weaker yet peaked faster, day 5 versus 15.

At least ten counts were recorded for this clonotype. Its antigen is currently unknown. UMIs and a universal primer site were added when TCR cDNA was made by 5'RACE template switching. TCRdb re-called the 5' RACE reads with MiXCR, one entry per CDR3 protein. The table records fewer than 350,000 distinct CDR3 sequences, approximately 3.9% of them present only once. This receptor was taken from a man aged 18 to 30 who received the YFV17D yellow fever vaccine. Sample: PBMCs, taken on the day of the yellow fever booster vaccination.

The CDR3 nucleotides are TGCAGTGCGGAGGCCGTTCCTAACGCGAACACCGGGGAGCTGTTTTTT. Translating it yields CSAEAVPNANTGELFF. This rearrangement joins TRBV20-1 to TRBJ2-2; weak D call: TRBD2 (5 bases). V lost 6 bases to trimming and J lost 0 bases, with 17 bases between them. The CDR3 loop spans 16 amino acids. Per germline, CDR1 DFQATT and CDR2 SNEGSKA (reference sequence).